This TCR beta chain was documented in a study of blood T cell repertoires in COVID-19. Study-level background: Samples taken during acute and convalescent COVID-19 were collected in the United States, Italy and Spain. The analysed material was cDNA or gDNA that came from T cells, B-cell-depleted T cells, or PBMCs.

Original analysis: Quantification of nucleated cells was approximated via reference gene primer amplification. The method was immunoSEQ multiplex PCR; TCRdb's version includes in-frame clones alone and lacks a portion of them. V and J calls and clone size are those listed in that table; D and trimming were worked out from the DNA. The data contain 100,000 to 150,000 clones, about 85% of them singletons. The count of this clone is one. The trim removed 5 bases at V and 6 bases at J, leaving 10 bases unmatched. Per the germline V gene, CDR1 is SQVTM and CDR2 is ANQGSEA. There are 14 residues in the CDR3.

This sequence originates from a woman older than 75 with acute or convalescent COVID-19. The sequenced material came from peripheral blood. The rearrangement joins TRBV29-1 to TRBJ1-2, with 9 bases fitting TRBD1. CDR3 protein: CSVSGTGYSHGYTF. CDR3 nucleotide sequence: TGCAGCGTTTCCGGGACAGGGTATTCGCATGGCTACACCTTC. The entire variable domain, with the rest obtained from reference TRBV29-1 and TRBJ1-2, is as follows: SAVISQKPSRDICQRGTSLTIQCQVDSQVTMMFWYRQQPGQSLTLIATANQGSEATYESGFVIDKFPISRPNLTFSTLTVSNMSPEDSSIYLCSVSGTGYSHGYTFGSGTRLTVV.